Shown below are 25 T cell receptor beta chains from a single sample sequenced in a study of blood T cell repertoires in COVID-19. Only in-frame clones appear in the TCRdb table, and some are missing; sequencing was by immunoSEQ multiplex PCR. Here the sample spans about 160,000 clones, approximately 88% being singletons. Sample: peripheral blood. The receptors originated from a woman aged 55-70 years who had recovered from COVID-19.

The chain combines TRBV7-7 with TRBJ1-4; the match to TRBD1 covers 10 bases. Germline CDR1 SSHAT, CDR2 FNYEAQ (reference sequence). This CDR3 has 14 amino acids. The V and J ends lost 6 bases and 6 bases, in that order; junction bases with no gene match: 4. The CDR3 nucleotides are TGTGCCAGCAGGGGGACAGGGGTGGATGAAAAACTGTTTTTT. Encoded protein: CASRGTGVDEKLFF.

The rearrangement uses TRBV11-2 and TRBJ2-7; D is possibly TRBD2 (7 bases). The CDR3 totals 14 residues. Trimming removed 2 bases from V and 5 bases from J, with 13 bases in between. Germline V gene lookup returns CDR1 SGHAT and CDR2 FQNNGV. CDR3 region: CASSLSGGIDEQYF. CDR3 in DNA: TGTGCCAGCAGCTTATCGGGGGGCATTGACGAGCAGTACTTC.

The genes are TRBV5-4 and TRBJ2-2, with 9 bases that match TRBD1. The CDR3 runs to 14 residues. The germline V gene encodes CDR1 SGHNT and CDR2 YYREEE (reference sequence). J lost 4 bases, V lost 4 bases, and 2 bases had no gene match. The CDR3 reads CASSRQGGTGELFF. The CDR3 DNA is TGTGCCAGCAGCCGACAGGGGGGCACCGGGGAGCTGTTTTTT.

The DNA of the CDR3 is TGTGCCACGATGTCGGTAGCGGCGAGCTCCTACAATGAGCAGTTCTTC. Translating gives CATMSVAASSYNEQFF. The rearrangement links TRBV19 to TRBJ2-1; possibly TRBD2 for D (6 bases). Germline V gives CDR1 LNHDA, CDR2 SQIVND (reference sequence). The CDR3 length is 16 residues. The ends were cut back, 10 bases at V and 0 bases at J, with 19 bases in the middle.

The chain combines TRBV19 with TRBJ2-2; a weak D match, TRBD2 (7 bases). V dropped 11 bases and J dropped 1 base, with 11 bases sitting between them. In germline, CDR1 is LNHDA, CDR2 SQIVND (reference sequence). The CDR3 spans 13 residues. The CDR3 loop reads CAGQRGNTGELFF. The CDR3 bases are TGTGCCGGACAGCGGGGGAACACCGGGGAGCTGTTTTTT.

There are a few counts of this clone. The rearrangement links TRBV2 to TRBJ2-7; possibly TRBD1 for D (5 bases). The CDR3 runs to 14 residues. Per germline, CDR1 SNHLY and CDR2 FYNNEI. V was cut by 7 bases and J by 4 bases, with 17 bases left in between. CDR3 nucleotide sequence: TGTGCCAGCAAAGGCCCAGGGATCGGTTACGAGCAGTACTTC. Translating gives CASKGPGIGYEQYF. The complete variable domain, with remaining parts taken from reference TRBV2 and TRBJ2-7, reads EPEVTQTPSHQVTQMGQEVILRCVPISNHLYFYWYRQILGQKVEFLVSFYNNEISEKSEIFDDQFSVERPDGSNFTLKIRSTKLEDSAMYFCASKGPGIGYEQYFGPGTRLTVT.

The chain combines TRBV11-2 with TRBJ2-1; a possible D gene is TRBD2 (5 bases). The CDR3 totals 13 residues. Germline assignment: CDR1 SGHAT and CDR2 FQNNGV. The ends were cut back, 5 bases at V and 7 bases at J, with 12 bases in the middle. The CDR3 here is CASSGVRGNEQFF. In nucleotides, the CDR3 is TGTGCCAGCAGCGGGGTTCGGGGAAATGAGCAGTTCTTC.

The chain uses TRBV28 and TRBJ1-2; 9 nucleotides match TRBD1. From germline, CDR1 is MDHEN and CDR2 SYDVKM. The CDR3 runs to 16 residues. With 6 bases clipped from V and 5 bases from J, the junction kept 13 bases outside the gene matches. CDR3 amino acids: CASRTPGQGGMYGYTF. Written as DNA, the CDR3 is TGTGCCAGCAGAACCCCGGGACAGGGAGGGATGTATGGCTACACCTTC.

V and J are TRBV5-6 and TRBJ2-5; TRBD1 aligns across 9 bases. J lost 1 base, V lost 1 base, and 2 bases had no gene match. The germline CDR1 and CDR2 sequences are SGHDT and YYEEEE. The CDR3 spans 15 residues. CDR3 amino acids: CASSLWDRVQETQYF. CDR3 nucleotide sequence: TGTGCCAGCAGCTTGTGGGACAGGGTCCAAGAGACCCAGTACTTC.

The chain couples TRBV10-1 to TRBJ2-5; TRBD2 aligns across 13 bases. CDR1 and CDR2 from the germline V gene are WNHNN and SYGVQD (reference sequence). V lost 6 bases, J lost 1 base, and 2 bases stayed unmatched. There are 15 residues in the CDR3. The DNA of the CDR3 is TGCGCCAGCAGCCGGACTAGCGGGGGCCAAGAGACCCAGTACTTC. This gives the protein CASSRTSGGQETQYF.

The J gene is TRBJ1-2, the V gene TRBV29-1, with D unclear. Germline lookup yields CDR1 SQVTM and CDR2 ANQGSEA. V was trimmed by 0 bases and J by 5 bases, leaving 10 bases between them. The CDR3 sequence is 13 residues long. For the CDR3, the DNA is TGCAGCGTTGAAGAGTCTCTACGATATGGCTACACCTTC. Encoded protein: CSVEESLRYGYTF.

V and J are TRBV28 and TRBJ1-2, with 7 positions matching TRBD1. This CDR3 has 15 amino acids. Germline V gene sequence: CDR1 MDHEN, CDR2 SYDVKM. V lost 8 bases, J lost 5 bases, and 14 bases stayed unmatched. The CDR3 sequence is CASLPGTVTYYGYTF. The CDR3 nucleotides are TGTGCCAGCCTCCCCGGGACAGTTACTTATTATGGCTACACCTTC.

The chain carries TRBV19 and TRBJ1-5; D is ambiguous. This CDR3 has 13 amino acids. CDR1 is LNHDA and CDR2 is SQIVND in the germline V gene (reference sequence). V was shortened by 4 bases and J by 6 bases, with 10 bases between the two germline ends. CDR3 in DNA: TGTGCCAGTAGTACCGAGCGCGGTCAGCCCCAGCATTTT. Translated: CASSTERGQPQHF.

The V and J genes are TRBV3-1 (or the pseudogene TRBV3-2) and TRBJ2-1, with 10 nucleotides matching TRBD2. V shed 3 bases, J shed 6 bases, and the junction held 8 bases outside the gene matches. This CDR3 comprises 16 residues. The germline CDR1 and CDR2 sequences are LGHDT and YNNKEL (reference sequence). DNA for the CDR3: TGTGCCAGCAGCCACAAGCAGCGGGGGGGCTCCAATGAGCAGTTCTTC. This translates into CASSHKQRGGSNEQFF.

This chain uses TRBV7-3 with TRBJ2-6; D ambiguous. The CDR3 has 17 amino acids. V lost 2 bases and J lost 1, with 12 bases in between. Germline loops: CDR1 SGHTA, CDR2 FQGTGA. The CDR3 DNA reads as TGTGCCAGCAGCTTAGGTCCCCCTAGTTCTGGGGCCAACGTCCTGACTTTC. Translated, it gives CASSLGPPSSGANVLTF.

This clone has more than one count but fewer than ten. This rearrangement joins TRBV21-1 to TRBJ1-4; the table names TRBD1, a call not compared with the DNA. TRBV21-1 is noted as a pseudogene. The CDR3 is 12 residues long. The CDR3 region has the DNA TGTGCCAGCAAAGGGGGAGATGAAAAACTGTTTTTT. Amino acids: CASKGGDEKLFF.

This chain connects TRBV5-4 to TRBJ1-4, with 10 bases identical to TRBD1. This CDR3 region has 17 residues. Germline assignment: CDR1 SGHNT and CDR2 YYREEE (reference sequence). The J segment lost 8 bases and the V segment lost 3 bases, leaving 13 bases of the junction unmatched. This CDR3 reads CASSSGQGRALQEKLFF. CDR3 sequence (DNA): TGTGCCAGCAGCTCGGGACAGGGGAGGGCCCTTCAAGAAAAACTGTTTTTT.

Written as DNA, the CDR3 is TGTGCCAGCAGCCGTGACAGGGTGGGCAATCAGCCCCAGCATTTT. Encoded protein: CASSRDRVGNQPQHF. The chain employs TRBV6-5 and TRBJ1-5, with TRBD1 matching 7 bases. Per the germline V gene, CDR1 is MNHEY and CDR2 is SVGAGI. Losses at the gene ends were 6 bases for V and 2 bases for J; bases not matched to a gene: 7. The CDR3 covers 15 residues.

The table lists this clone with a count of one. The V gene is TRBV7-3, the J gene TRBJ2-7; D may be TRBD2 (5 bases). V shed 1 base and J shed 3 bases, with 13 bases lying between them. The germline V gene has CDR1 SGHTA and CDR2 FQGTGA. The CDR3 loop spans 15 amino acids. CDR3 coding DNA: TGTGCCAGCAGCTTAAACCCCGGACGGGACTACGAGCAGTACTTC. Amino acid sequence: CASSLNPGRDYEQYF.

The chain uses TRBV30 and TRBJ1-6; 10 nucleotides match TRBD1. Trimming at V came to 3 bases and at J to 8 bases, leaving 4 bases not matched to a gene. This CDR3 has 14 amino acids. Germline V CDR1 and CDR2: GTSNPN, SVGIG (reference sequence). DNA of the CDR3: TGTGCCTGGAGCCAGACAGGGGGCCATTCACCCCTCCACTTT. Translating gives CAWSQTGGHSPLHF. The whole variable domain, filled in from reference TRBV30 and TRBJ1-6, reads SQTIHQWPATLVQPVGSPLSLECTVEGTSNPNLYWYRQAAGRGLQLLFYSVGIGQISSEVPQNLSASRPQDRQFILSSKKLLLSDSGFYLCAWSQTGGHSPLHFGNGTRLTVT.

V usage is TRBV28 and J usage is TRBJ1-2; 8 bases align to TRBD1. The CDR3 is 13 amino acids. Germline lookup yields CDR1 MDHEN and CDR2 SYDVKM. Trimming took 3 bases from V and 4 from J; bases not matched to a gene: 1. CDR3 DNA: TGTGCCAGCAGTTTGACAGGGGTCTATGGCTACACCTTC. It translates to CASSLTGVYGYTF.

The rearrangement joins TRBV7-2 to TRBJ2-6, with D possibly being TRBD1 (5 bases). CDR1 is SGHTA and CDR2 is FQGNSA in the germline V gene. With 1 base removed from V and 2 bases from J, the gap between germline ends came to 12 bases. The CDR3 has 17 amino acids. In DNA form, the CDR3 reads TGTGCCAGCAGCTTAGAAGGGGCAGGGCCTGGGGCCAACGTCCTGACTTTC. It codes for CASSLEGAGPGANVLTF.

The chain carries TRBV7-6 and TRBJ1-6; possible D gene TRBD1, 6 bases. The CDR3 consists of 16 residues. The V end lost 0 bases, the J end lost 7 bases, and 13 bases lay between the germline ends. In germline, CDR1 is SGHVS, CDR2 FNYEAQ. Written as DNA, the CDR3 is TGTGCCAGCAGCTTAGCGCCCAGGGGTGGGAATTCACCCCTCCACTTT. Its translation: CASSLAPRGGNSPLHF.

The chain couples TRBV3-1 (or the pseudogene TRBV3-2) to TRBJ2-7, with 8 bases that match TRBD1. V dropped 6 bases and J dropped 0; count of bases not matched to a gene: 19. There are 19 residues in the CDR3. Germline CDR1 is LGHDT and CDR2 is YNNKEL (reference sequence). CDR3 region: CASSPTTGVAGISSYEQYF. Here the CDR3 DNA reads TGTGCCAGCAGTCCAACGACAGGGGTAGCAGGTATCAGCTCCTACGAGCAGTACTTC.

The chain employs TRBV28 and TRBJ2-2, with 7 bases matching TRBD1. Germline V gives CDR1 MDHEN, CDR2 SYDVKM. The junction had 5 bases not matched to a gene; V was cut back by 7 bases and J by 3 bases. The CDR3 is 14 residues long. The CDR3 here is CASTDRAYTGELFF. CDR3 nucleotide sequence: TGTGCCAGCACTGACAGGGCCTACACCGGGGAGCTGTTTTTT.